This TCR beta chain derives from a study of T cells after yellow fever vaccination. Across the study: Fractions of limited cellularity were prepared by means of SMART-Seq v4 Ultra Low Input. General study results and limits: Detected again after the booster were most primary-vaccination clones, at about 96% CD4 and 80% to 90% CD8. Any FACS-sorted repertoire could hold abundant clonotypes that contaminate it from the bulk population.

In regard to this clonotype: Its antigen is as yet unknown.

V trimming: 2 bases; J trimming: 3 bases; junction bases outside the gene matches: 6. Germline V gene lookup returns CDR1 LNHNV and CDR2 YYDKDF (reference sequence). The CDR3 loop spans 16 amino acids. A process of 5'RACE template switching, which added a universal primer site and UMIs, was used to make TCR cDNA. MiXCR, applied by TCRdb to the 5' RACE reads, yields one record per CDR3 protein. The sample has roughly 500,000 distinct CDR3 sequences, 19% seen once; the top ten hold 14%. This clonotype was obtained from a man younger than 40 who received the YFV17D yellow fever vaccine. This chain uses TRBV15 with TRBJ2-3, with 9 bases fitting TRBD2. The source was PBMCs, collected 15 days after the yellow fever booster vaccination. For the CDR3, the DNA is TGTGCCACCAGCAGATTAGCGGGAGTTGGTACAGATACGCAGTATTTT. Protein product: CATSRLAGVGTDTQYF.